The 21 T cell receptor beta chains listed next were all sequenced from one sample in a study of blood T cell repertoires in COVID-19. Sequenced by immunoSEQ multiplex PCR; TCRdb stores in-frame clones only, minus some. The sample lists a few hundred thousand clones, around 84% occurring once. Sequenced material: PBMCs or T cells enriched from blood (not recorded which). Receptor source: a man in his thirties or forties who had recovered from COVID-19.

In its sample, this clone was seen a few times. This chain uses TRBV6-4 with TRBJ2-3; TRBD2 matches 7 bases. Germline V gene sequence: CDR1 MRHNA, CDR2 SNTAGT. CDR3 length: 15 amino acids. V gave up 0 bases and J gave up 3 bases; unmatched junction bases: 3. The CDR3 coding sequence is TGTGCCAGCAGTGACTCTAACGGGGGGACAGATACGCAGTATTTT. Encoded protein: CASSDSNGGTDTQYF.

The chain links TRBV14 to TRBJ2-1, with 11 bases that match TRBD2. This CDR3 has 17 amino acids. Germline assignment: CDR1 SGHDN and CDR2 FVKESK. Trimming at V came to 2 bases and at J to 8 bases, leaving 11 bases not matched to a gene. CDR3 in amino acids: CASSQWIAGGLGYEQFF. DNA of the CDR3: TGTGCCAGCAGCCAATGGATAGCGGGAGGGTTAGGGTATGAGCAGTTCTTC. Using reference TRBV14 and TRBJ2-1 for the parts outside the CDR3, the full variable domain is EAGVTQFPSHSVIEKGQTVTLRCDPISGHDNLYWYRRVMGKEIKFLLHFVKESKQDESGMPNNRFLAERTGGTYSTLKVQPAELEDSGVYFCASSQWIAGGLGYEQFFGPGTRLTVL.

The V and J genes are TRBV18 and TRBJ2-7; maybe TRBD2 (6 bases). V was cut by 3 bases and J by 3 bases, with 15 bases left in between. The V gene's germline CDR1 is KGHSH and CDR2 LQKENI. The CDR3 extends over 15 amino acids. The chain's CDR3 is CASSPSAGKIYEQYF. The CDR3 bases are TGTGCCAGCTCACCTTCCGCGGGGAAGATCTACGAGCAGTACTTC.

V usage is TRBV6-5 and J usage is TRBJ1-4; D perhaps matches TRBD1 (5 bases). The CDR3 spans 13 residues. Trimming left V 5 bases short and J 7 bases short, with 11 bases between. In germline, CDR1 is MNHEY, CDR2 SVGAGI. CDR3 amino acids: CASSRQGSEKLFF. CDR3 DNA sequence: TGTGCCAGCAGTCGTCAGGGTAGTGAAAAACTGTTTTTT.

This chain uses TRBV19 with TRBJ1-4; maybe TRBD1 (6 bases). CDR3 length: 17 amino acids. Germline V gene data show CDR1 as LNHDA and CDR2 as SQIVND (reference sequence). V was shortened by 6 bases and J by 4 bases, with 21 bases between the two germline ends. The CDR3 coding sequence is TGTGCCAGTAGCCAACACAGGGTGCCCGACCATAATGAAAAACTGTTTTTT. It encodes CASSQHRVPDHNEKLFF.

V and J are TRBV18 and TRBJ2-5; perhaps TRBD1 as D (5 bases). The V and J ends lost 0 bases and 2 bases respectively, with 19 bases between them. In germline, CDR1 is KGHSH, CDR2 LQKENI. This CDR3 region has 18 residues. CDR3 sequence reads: CASSPPLGVGPLQETQYF. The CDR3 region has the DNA TGTGCCAGCTCACCACCGTTAGGGGTAGGCCCACTGCAAGAGACCCAGTACTTC. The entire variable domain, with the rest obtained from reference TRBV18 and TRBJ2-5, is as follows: NAGVMQNPRHLVRRRGQEARLRCSPMKGHSHVYWYRQLPEEGLKFMVYLQKENIIDESGMPKERFSAEFPKEGPSILRIQQVVRGDSAAYFCASSPPLGVGPLQETQYFGPGTRLLVL.

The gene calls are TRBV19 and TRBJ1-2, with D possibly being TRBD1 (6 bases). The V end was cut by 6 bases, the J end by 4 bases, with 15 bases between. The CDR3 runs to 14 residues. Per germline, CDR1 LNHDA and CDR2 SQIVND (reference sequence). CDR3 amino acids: CASSRRGQIYGYTF. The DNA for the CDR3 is TGTGCCAGTAGCCGTCGTGGACAGATCTATGGCTACACCTTC.

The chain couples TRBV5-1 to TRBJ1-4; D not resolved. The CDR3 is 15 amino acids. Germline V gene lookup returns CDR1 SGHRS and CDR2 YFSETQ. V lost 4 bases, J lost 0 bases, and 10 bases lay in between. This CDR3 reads CASSGESATNEKLFF. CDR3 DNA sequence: TGCGCCAGCAGCGGAGAGAGCGCAACTAATGAAAAACTGTTTTTT.

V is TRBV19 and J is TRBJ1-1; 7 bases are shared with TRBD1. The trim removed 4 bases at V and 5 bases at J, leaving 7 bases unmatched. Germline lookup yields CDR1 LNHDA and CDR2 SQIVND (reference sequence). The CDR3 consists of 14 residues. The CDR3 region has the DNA TGTGCCAGTAGTAACAGGGGAGTAAGAACTGAAGCTTTCTTT. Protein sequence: CASSNRGVRTEAFF.

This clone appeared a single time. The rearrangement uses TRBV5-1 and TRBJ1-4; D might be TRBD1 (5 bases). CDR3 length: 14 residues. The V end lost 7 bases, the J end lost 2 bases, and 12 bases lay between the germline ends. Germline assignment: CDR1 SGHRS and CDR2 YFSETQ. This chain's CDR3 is CASGPAGTNEKLFF. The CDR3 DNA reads TGCGCCAGCGGCCCGGCAGGGACTAATGAAAAACTGTTTTTT.

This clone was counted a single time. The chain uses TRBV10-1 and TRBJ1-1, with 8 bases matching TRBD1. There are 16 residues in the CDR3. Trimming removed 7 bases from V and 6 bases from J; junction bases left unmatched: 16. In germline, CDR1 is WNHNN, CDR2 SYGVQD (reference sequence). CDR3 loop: CASTSNLGAGGSEAFF. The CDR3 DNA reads TGCGCCAGCACCTCAAACCTCGGGGCAGGGGGCTCTGAAGCTTTCTTT.

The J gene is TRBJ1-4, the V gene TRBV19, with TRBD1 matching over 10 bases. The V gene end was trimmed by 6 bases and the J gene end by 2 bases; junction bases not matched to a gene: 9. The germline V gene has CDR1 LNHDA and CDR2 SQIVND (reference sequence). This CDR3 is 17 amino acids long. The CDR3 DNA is TGTGCCAGTAGCGGAGCCCGGACAGGGGGGACTAATGAAAAACTGTTTTTT. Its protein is CASSGARTGGTNEKLFF.

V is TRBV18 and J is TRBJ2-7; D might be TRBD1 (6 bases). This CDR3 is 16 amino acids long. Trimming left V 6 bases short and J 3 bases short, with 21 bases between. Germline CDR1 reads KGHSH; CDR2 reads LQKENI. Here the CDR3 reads CASSPSGNQGLYEQYF. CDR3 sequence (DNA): TGTGCCAGCTCCCCTTCGGGCAATCAGGGGCTCTACGAGCAGTACTTC. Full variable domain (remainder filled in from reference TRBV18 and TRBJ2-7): NAGVMQNPRHLVRRRGQEARLRCSPMKGHSHVYWYRQLPEEGLKFMVYLQKENIIDESGMPKERFSAEFPKEGPSILRIQQVVRGDSAAYFCASSPSGNQGLYEQYFGPGTRLTVT.

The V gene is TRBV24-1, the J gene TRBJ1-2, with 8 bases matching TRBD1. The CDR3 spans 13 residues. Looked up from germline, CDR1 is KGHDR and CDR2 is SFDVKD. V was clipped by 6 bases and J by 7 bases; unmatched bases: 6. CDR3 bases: TGTGCCACCAGTAAGGACAGGGTTGGTGGCTACACCTTC. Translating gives CATSKDRVGGYTF.

The CDR3 DNA reads TGTGCCAGTAAGCGGGACAGGGGGCGTACTGAAGCTTTCTTT. Translated: CASKRDRGRTEAFF. The chain carries TRBV19 and TRBJ1-1, with 12 nucleotides matching TRBD1. J lost 5 bases, V lost 7 bases, and 5 bases had no gene match. Germline V gene data show CDR1 as LNHDA and CDR2 as SQIVND (reference sequence). CDR3 size: 14 residues.

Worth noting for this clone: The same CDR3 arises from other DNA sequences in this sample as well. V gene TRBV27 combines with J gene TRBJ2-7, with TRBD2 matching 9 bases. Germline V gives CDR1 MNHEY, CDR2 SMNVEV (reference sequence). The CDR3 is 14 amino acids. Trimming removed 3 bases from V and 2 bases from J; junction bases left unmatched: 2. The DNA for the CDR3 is TGTGCCAGCAGTTTGGCGGGGGGGCCCTACGAGCAGTACTTC. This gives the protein CASSLAGGPYEQYF.

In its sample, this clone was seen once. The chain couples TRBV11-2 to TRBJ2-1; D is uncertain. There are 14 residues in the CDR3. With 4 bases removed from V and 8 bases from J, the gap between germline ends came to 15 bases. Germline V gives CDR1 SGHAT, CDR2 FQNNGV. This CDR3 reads CASSSLRAPHEQFF. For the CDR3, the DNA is TGTGCCAGCAGCTCCCTCCGCGCCCCCCATGAGCAGTTCTTC.

CDR3 in DNA: TGCAGTGCTAGTGGCGGGGTCGGAAACACCATATATTTT. This codes for CSASGGVGNTIYF. This chain joins TRBV20-1 and TRBJ1-3, with D unclear. The germline gives CDR1 DFQATT, CDR2 SNEGSKA (reference sequence). V shed 3 bases and J shed 4 bases, with 10 bases lying between them. The CDR3 is made up of 13 amino acids.

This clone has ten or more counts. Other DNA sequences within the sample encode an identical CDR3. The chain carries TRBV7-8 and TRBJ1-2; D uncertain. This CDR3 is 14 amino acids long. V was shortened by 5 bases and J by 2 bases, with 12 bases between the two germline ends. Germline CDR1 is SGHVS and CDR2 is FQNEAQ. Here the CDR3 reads CASSPGGQNYGYTF. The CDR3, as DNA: TGTGCCAGCAGCCCGGGTGGTCAGAACTATGGCTACACCTTC.

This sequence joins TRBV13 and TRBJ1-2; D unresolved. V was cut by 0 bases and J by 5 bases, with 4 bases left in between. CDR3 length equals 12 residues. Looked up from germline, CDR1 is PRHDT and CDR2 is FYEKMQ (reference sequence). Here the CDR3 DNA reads TGTGCCAGCAGCTTAGGCAGTTATGGCTACACCTTC. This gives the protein CASSLGSYGYTF.

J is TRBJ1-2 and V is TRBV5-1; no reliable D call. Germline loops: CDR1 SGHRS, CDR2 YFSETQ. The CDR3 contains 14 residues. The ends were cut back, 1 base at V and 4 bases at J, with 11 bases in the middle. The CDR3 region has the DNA TGCGCCAGCAGCTTGAACAGCCCCAGCTATGGCTACACCTTC. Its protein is CASSLNSPSYGYTF.